This entry is about one TCR beta chain. No antigen is known for it. Produced via immunoSEQ multiplex PCR; TCRdb's table is partial and in-frame only. This sample has 70,000 to 75,000 clones, with 84% found just once. There are 16 residues in the CDR3. V was cut by 3 bases and J by 6 bases, with 19 bases left in between. Germline V CDR1 and CDR2: LNHDA, SQIVND (reference sequence). This entry is derived from a study of PD-L1 blockade in urothelial cancer. Across the study: Most patients, about 85% of the 29, were males with bladder-origin cancer. Anywhere from 0 to 3 prior chemotherapy regimens had been received by patients.

General study findings and limits: Durable benefit accompanied greater 3-week expansion of tumor-associated blood clones.

Stated time point: pretreatment peripheral blood. V is TRBV19 and J is TRBJ2-3; TRBD2 is a possible D gene (7 bases). The source was PBMCs, collected around atezolizumab (anti-PD-L1) treatment. The sequence was obtained from a woman in her sixties or seventies with urothelial cancer. CDR3 sequence (DNA): TGTGCCAGTAGTATGGGGTTCGGGGGGCTGGCGGATACGCAGTATTTT. The encoded protein is CASSMGFGGLADTQYF. Complete variable domain (other parts from reference TRBV19 and TRBJ2-3): DGGITQSPKYLFRKEGQNVTLSCEQNLNHDAMYWYRQDPGQGLRLIYYSQIVNDFQKGDIAEGYSVSREKKESFPLTVTSAQKNPTAFYLCASSMGFGGLADTQYFGPGTRLTVL.